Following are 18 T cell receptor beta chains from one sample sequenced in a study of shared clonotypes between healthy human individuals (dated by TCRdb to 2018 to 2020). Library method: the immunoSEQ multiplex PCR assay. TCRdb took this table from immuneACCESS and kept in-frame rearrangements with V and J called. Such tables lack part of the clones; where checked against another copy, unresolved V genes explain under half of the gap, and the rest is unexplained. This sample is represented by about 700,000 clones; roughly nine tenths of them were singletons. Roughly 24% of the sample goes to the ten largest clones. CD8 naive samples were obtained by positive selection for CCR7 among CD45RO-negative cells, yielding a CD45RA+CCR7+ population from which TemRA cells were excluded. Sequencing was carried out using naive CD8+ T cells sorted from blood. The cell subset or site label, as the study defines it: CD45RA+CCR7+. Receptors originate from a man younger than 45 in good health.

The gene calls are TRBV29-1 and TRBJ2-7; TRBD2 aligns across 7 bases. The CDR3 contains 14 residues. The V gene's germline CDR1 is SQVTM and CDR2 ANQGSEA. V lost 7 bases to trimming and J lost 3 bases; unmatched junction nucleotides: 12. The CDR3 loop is CSAGTTTTIYEQYF. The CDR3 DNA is TGCAGCGCTGGGACTACAACCACAATCTACGAGCAGTACTTC.

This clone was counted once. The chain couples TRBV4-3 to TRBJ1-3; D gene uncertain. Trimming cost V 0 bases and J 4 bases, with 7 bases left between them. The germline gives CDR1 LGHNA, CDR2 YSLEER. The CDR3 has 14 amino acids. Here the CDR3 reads CASSQDTFGNTIYF. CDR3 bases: TGCGCCAGCAGCCAAGACACCTTCGGAAACACCATATATTTT.

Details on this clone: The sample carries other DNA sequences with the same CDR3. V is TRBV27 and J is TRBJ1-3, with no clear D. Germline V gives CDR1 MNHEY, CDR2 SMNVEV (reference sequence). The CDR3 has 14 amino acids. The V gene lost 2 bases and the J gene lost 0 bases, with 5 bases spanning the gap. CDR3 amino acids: CASSLGPSGNTIYF. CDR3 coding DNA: TGTGCCAGCAGTTTAGGACCCTCTGGAAACACCATATATTTT.

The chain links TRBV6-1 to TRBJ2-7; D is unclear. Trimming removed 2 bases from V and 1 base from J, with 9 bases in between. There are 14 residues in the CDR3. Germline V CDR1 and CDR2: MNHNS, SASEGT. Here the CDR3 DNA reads TGTGCCAGCAGTGAATTGTCCTTTTCCTACGAGCAGTACTTC. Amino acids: CASSELSFSYEQYF.

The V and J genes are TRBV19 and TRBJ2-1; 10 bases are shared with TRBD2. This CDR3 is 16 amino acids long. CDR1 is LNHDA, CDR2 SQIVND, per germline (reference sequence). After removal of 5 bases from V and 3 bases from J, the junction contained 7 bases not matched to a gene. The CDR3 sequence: CASSEDLAGGYNEQFF. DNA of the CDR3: TGTGCCAGTAGTGAAGACTTAGCGGGAGGCTACAATGAGCAGTTCTTC.

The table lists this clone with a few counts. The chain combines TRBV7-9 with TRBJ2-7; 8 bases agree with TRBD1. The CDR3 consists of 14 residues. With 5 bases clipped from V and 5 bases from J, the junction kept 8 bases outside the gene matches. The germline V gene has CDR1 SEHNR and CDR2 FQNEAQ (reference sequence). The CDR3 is CASSLDRGDDEQYF. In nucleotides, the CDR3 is TGTGCCAGCAGCCTTGACAGGGGTGACGACGAGCAGTACTTC.

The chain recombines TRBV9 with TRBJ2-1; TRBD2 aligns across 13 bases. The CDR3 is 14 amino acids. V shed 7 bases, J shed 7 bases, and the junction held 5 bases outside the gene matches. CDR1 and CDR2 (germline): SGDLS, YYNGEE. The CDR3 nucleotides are TGTGCCAGCGCCTGGACTAGCGGGAGTAATGAGCAGTTCTTC. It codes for CASAWTSGSNEQFF.

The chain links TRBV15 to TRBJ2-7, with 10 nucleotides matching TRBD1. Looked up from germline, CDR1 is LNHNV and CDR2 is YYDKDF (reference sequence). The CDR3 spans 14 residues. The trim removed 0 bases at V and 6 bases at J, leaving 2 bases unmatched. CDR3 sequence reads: CATSRDRTGGEQYF. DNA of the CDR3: TGTGCCACCAGCAGAGATAGGACAGGGGGCGAGCAGTACTTC.

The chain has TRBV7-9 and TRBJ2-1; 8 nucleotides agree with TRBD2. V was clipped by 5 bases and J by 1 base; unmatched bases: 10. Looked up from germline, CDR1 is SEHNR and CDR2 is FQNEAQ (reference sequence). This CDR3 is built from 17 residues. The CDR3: CASSTPKRGRSYNEQFF. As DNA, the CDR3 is TGTGCCAGCAGCACCCCAAAGCGGGGGAGGTCCTACAATGAGCAGTTCTTC.

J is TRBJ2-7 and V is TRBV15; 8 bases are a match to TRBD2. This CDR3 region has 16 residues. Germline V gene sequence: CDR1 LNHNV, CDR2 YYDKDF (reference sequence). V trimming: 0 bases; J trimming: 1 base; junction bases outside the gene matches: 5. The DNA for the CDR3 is TGTGCCACCAGCAGAGATTTGGGACTAGGTTCCTACGAGCAGTACTTC. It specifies CATSRDLGLGSYEQYF.

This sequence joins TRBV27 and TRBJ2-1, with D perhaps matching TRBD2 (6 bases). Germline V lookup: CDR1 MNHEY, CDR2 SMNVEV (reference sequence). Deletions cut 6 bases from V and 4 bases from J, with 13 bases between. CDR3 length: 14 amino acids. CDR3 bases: TGTGCCAGCAGGCGACTAGACGAATACAATGAGCAGTTCTTC. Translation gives CASRRLDEYNEQFF.

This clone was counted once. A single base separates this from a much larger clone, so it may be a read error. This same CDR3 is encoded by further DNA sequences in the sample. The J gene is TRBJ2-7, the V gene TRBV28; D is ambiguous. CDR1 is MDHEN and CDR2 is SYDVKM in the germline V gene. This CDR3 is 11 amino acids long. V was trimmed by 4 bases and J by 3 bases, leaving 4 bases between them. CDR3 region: CASSSNYEQYF. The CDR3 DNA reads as TGTGCCAGCAGTTCCAACTACGAGCAGTACTTC.

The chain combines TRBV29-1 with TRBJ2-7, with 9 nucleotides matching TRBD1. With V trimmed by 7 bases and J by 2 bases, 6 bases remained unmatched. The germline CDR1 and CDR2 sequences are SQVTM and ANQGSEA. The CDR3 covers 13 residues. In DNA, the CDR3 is TGCAGCGCCCGGGACAGGGTCCCCTACGAGCAGTACTTC. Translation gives CSARDRVPYEQYF.

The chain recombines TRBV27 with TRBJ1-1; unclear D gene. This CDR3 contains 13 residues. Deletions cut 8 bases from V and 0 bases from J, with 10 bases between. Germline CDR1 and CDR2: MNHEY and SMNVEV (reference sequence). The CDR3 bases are TGTGCCAGCCGTAGAAATCTGAACACTGAAGCTTTCTTT. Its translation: CASRRNLNTEAFF.

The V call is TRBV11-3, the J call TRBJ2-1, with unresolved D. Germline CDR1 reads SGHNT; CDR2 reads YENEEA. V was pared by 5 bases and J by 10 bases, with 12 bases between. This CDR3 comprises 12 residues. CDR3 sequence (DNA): TGTGCCAGCAGCACGTCTTTCGGAGAGCAGTTCTTC. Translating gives CASSTSFGEQFF.

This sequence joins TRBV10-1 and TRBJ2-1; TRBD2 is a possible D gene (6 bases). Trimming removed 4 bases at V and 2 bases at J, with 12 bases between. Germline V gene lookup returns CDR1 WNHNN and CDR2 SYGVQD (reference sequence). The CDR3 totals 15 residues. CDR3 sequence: CASSGPGLTYNEQFF. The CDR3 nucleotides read TGCGCCAGCAGTGGGCCGGGACTGACCTACAATGAGCAGTTCTTC.

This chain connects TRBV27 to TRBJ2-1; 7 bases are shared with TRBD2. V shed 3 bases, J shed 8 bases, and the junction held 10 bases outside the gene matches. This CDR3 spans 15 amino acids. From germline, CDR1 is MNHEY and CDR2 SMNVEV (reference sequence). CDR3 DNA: TGTGCCAGCAGTTTTGCGGGGAGGGCCTCGGATGAGCAGTTCTTC. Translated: CASSFAGRASDEQFF.

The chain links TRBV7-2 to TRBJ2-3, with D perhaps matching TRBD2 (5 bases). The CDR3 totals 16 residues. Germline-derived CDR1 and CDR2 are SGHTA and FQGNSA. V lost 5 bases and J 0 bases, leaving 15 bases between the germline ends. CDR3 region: CASSALSRGSTDTQYF. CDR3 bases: TGTGCCAGCAGCGCCCTTAGTCGGGGTAGCACAGATACGCAGTATTTT.